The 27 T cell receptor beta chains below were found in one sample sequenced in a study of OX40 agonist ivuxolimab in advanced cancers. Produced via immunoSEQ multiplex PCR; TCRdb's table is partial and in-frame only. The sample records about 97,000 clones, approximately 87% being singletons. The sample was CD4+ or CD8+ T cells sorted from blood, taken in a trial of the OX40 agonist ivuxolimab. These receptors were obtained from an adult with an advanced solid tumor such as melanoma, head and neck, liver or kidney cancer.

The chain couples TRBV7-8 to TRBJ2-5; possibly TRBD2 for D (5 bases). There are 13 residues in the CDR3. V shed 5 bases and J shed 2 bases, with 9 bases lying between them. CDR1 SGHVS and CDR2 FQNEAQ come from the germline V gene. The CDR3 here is CASSPGKQETQYF. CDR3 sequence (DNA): TGTGCCAGCAGCCCCGGGAAACAAGAGACCCAGTACTTC.

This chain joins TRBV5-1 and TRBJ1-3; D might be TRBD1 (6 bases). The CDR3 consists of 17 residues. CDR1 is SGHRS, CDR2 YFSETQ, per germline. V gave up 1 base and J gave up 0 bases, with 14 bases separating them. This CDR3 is CASSLQGSEASGNTIYF. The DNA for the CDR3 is TGCGCCAGCAGCTTGCAGGGGTCGGAAGCCTCTGGAAACACCATATATTTT.

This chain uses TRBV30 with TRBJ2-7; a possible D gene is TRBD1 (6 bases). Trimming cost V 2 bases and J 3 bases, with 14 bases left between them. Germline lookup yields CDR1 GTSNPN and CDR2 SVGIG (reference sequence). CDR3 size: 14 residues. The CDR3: CAWSPDRTIYEQYF. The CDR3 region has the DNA TGTGCCTGGAGTCCGGACAGAACAATCTACGAGCAGTACTTC.

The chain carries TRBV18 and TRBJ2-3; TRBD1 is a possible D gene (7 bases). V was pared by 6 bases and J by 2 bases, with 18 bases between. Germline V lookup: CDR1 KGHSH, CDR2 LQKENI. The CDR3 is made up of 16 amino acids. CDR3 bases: TGTGCCAGCTCGCTGACTAGGACAGGTCTCACAGATACGCAGTATTTT. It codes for CASSLTRTGLTDTQYF.

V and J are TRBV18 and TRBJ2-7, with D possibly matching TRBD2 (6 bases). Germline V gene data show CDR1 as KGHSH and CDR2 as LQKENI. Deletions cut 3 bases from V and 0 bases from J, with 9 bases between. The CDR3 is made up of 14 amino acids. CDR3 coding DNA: TGTGCCAGCTCACCTCCGGGACTCTCCTACGAGCAGTACTTC. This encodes CASSPPGLSYEQYF.

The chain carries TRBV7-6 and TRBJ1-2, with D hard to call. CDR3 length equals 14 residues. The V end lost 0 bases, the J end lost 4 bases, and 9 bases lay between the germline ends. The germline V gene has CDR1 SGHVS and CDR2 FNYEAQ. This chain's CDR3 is CASSLAPAAYGYTF. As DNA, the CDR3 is TGTGCCAGCAGCTTAGCCCCGGCGGCCTATGGCTACACCTTC.

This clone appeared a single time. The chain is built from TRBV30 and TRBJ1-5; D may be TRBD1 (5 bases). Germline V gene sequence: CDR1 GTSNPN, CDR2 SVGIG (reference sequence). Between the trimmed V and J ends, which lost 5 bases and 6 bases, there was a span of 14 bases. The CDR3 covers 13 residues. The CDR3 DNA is TGTGCCTGGGGGAAGGGGCCAAGTCAGCCCCAGCATTTT. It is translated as CAWGKGPSQPQHF.

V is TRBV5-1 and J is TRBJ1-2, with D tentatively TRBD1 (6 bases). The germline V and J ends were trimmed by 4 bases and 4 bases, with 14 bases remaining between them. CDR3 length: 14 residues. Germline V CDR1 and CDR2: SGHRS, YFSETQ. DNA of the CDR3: TGCGCCAGCAGCCTACGGACAGAAGGCTATGGCTACACCTTC. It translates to CASSLRTEGYGYTF.

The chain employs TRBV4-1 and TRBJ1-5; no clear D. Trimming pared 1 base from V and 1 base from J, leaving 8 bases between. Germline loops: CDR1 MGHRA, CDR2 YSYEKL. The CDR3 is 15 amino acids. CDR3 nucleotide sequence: TGCGCCAGCAGCCAAGCTCTAGGGAGCAATCAGCCCCAGCATTTT. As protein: CASSQALGSNQPQHF.

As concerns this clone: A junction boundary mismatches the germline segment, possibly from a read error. In DNA, the CDR3 is TGTGCCAGCAGAGAAGGACGGATGAACACTGAAGCTTTCTTT. This sequence encodes CASREGRMNTEAFF. The chain recombines TRBV2 with TRBJ1-1; D ambiguous. The CDR3 runs 14 residues. Germline V gives CDR1 SNHLY, CDR2 FYNNEI.

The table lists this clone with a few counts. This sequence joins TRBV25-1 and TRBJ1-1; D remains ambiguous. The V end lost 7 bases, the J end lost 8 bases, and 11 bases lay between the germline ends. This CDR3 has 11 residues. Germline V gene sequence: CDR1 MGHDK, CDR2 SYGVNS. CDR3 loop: CASKVLGEAFF. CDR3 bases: TGTGCCAGCAAGGTTTTGGGGGAAGCTTTCTTT.

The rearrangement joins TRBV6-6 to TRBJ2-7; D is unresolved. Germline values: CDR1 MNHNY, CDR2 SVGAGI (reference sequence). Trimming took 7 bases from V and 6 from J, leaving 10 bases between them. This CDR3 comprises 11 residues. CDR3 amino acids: CASTNDIEQYF. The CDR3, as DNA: TGTGCCAGCACCAATGACATCGAGCAGTACTTC.

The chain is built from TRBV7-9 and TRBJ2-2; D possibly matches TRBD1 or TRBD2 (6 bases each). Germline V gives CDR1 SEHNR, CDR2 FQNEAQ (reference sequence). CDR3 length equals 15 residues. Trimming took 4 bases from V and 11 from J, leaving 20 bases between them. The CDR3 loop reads CASSSRWLGGYELFF. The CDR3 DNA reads TGTGCCAGCAGCTCCAGGTGGCTAGGGGGGTACGAGCTGTTTTTT.

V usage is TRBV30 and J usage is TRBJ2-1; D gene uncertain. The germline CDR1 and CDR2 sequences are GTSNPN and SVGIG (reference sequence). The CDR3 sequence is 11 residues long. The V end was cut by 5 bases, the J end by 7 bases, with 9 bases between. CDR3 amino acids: CAWGRLNEQFF. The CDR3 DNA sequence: TGTGCCTGGGGACGCCTAAATGAGCAGTTCTTC.

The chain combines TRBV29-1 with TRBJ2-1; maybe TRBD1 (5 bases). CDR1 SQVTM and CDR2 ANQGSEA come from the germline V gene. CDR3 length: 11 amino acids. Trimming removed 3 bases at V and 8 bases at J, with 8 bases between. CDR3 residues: CSVDWGYEQFF. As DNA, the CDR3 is TGCAGCGTTGATTGGGGCTATGAGCAGTTCTTC.

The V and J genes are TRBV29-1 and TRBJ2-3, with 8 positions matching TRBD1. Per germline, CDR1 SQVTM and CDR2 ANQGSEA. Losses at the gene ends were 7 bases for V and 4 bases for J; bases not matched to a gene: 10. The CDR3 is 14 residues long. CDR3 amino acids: CSAGPGGVADTQYF. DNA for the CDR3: TGCAGCGCCGGACCAGGGGGCGTCGCAGATACGCAGTATTTT.

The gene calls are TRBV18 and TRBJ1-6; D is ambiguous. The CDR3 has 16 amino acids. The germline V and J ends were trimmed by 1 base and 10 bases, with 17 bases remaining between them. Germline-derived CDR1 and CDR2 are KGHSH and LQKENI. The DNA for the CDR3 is TGTGCCAGCTCACCACGGACGGGGATAGGGTCCTCACCCCTCCACTTT. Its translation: CASSPRTGIGSSPLHF. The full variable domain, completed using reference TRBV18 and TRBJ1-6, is NAGVMQNPRHLVRRRGQEARLRCSPMKGHSHVYWYRQLPEEGLKFMVYLQKENIIDESGMPKERFSAEFPKEGPSILRIQQVVRGDSAAYFCASSPRTGIGSSPLHFGNGTRLTVT.

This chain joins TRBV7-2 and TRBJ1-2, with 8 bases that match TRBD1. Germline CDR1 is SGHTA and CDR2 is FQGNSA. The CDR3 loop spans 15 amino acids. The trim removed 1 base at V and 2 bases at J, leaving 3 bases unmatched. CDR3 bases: TGTGCCAGCAGCTTAGTCGGGACAGGAAACTATGGCTACACCTTC. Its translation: CASSLVGTGNYGYTF. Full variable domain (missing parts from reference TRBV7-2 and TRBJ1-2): GAGVSQSPSNKVTEKGKDVELRCDPISGHTALYWYRQSLGQGLEFLIYFQGNSAPDKSGLPSDRFSAERTGGSVSTLTIQRTQQEDSAVYLCASSLVGTGNYGYTFGSGTRLTVV.

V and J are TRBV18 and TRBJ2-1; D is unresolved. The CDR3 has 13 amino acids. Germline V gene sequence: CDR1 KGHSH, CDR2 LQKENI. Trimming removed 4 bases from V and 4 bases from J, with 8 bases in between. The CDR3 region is CASSLETYNEQFF. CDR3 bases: TGTGCCAGCTCACTAGAAACTTACAATGAGCAGTTCTTC.

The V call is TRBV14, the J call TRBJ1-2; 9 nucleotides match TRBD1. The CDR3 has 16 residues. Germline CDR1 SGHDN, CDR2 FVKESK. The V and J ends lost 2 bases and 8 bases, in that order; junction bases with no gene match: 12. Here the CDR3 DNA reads TGTGCCAGCAGCCAATTTGGTATCGACAGGGGGGGAGGCTACACCTTC. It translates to CASSQFGIDRGGGYTF.

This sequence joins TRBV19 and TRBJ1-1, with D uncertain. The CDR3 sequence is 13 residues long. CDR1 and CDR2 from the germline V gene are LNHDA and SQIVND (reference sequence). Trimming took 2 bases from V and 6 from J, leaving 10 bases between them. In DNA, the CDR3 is TGTGCCAGTAGTATATTAGGTCGCGCTGAAGCTTTCTTT. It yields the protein CASSILGRAEAFF.

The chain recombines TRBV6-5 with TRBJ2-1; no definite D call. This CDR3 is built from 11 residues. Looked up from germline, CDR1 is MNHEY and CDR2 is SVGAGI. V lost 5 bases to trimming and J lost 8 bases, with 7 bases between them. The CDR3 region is CASSPGYEQFF. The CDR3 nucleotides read TGTGCCAGCAGTCCAGGTTATGAGCAGTTCTTC.

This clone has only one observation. This CDR3 reads CASSGTGVPNEKLFF. In DNA form, the CDR3 reads TGTGCCAGCAGTGGGACAGGAGTTCCTAATGAAAAACTGTTTTTT. The chain carries TRBV27 and TRBJ1-4, with 8 bases aligning to TRBD1. Germline CDR1 reads MNHEY; CDR2 reads SMNVEV (reference sequence). The CDR3 loop spans 15 amino acids. With V trimmed by 5 bases and J by 3 bases, 5 bases remained unmatched.

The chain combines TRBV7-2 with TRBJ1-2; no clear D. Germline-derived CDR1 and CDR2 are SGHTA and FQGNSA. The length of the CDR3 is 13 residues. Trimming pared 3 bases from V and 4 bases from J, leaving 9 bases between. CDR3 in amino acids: CASSFSGRYGYTF. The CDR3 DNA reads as TGTGCCAGCAGCTTCTCCGGGCGCTATGGCTACACCTTC.

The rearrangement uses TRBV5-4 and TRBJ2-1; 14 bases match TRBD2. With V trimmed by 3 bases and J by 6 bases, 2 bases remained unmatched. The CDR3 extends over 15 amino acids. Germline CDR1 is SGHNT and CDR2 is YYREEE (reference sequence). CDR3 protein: CASSSGLAGVNEQFF. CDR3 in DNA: TGTGCCAGCAGCTCGGGACTAGCGGGAGTCAATGAGCAGTTCTTC.

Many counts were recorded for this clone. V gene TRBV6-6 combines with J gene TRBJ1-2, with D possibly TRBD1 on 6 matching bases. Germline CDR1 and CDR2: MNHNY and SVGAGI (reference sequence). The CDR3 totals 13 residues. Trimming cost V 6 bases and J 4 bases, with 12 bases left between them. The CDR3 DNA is TGTGCCAGCAGGGACAGTTCTGCCTATGGCTACACCTTC. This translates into CASRDSSAYGYTF.

The CDR3 reads CASSFSGTRGVNEQFF. The CDR3 nucleotides are TGTGCCAGCAGTTTCTCAGGGACACGCGGAGTCAATGAGCAGTTCTTC. V gene TRBV27 combines with J gene TRBJ2-1; D might be TRBD1 (6 bases). V lost 3 bases and J 6 bases, leaving 18 bases between the germline ends. Germline V gene data show CDR1 as MNHEY and CDR2 as SMNVEV (reference sequence). The CDR3 sequence is 16 residues long.